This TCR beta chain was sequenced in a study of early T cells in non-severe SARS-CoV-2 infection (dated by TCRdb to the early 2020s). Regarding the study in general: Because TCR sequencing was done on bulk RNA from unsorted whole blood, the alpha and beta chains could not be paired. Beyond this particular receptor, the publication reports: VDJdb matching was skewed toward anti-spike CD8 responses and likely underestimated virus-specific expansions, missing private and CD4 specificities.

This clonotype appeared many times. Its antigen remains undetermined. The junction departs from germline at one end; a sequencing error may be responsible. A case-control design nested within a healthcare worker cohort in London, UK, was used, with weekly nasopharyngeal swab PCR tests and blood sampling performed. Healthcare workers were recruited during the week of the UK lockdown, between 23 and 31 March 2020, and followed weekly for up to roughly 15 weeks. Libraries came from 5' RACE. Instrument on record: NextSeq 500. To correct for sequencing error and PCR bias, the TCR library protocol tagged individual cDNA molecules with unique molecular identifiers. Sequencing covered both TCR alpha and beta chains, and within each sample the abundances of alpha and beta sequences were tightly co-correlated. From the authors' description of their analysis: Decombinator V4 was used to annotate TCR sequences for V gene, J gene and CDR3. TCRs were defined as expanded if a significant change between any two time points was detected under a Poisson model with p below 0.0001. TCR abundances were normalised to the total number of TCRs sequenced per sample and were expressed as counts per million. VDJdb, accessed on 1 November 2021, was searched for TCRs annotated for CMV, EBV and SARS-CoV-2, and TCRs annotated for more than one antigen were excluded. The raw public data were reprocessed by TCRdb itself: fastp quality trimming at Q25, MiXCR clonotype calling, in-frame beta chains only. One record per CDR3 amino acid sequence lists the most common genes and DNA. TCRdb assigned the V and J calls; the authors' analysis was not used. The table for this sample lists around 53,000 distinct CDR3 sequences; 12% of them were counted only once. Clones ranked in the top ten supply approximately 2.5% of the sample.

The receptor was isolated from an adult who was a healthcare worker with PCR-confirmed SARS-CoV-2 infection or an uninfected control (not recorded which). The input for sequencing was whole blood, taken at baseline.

In nucleotides, the sequence is TGTGCCAGCAGTATCACGGGAAAAGATGTGCCGGACTTC. Its translation reads: CASSITGKDVPDF. This receptor chain uses TRBV28 and TRBJ2-7; possibly the D gene is TRBD2, per 5 matching bases. Including the terminal cysteine and phenylalanine, the CDR3 comprises 13 residues. Only the CDR3 portion is preserved as DNA: 39 bases, with reading frame beginning at the first base. Reading the germline V gene gives CDR1 MDHEN and CDR2 SYDVKM.